This T cell receptor (beta chain) is from a study of memory CD4+ T cells and cytomegalovirus serostatus. General study points: Repertoires predicted CMV serostatus with median bootstrapped AUC of approximately 0.94. About 40% of the roughly 150 known CMV-associated TCRbeta sequences appeared in CD4+ memory.

Notes on this clone: The target antigen is unknown.

In the original workflow: Out-of-frame sequences were removed, leaving around 2,000,000 distinct TCRbeta sequences. TCRdb's table, derived via immunoSEQ multiplex PCR, lists solely in-frame clones and lacks some. That table gives V, J and clone size, and the DNA gave D and trimming. This table has roughly 60,000 clones, 75% to 80% appearing once. Single viable CD3+CD4+CD8-CD45RO+ cells were sorted as the memory CD4+ T cells. CMV serostatus came from serum IgG against pp150, pp28, p38, p52. The origin of this receptor is an adult in good health and CMV-seronegative. Material for sequencing was memory CD4+ T cells from blood.

CDR3 protein: CATRDSSYGYTF. The DNA of the CDR3 is TGTGCCACCCGGGACAGTAGTTATGGCTACACCTTC. The rearrangement joins TRBV28 to TRBJ1-2, with 7 bases identical to TRBD1. The germline gives CDR1 MDHEN, CDR2 SYDVKM. With 10 bases clipped from V and 5 bases from J, the junction kept 7 bases outside the gene matches. The CDR3 runs to 12 residues.